This T cell receptor beta chain was profiled in a study of shared T cell receptors in the human thymus. Germline V gene lookup returns CDR1 MNHEY and CDR2 SVGAGI. The CDR3 loop spans 12 amino acids. The V and J ends lost 4 bases and 8 bases, in that order; junction bases with no gene match: 4. This clone has more than one count but fewer than ten. The method was immunoSEQ multiplex PCR; TCRdb's version includes in-frame clones alone and lacks a portion of them. The data hold approximately 760,000 clones, with roughly 88% observed a single time. This sample also belongs to another study, concerning human thymus T cells. In that study: Related reports documented highly overlapping thymic repertoires among unrelated individuals.

This chain uses TRBV6-5 with TRBJ1-1, with 7 bases lining up with TRBD1. The specimen was thymocytes. This clonotype was sampled from a girl in the first two years of life with a congenital heart defect. CDR3 DNA sequence: TGTGCCAGCAGTTCGTCGACAGGGGAAGCTTTCTTT. Its protein is CASSSSTGEAFF.